Presented here are 28 T cell receptor beta chains from one specimen sequenced in a study of blood T cell repertoires in COVID-19. Only in-frame clones appear in the TCRdb table, and some are missing; sequencing was by immunoSEQ multiplex PCR. The table includes a few hundred thousand clones, roughly 84% detected once. The sequenced sample was peripheral blood. These receptors all stem from a woman aged 30 to 39 who had recovered from COVID-19.

The rearrangement joins TRBV7-9 to TRBJ2-2, with 7 bases identical to TRBD2. The V gene end was trimmed by 5 bases and the J gene end by 4 bases; junction bases not matched to a gene: 10. This CDR3 contains 16 residues. Per the germline V gene, CDR1 is SEHNR and CDR2 is FQNEAQ (reference sequence). The CDR3 nucleotides are TGTGCCAGCAGCGGGGTGCGGGAGTCGAGCACCGGGGAGCTGTTTTTT. This gives the protein CASSGVRESSTGELFF.

The chain uses TRBV6-5 and TRBJ2-5; perhaps TRBD1 as D (6 bases). Trimming stripped 0 bases from V and 4 bases from J, with 9 bases between. CDR3 length: 14 residues. CDR1 and CDR2 from the germline V gene are MNHEY and SVGAGI. In DNA form, the CDR3 reads TGTGCCAGCAGTTACTCACAGGGAACAGAGACCCAGTACTTC. Translating it yields CASSYSQGTETQYF.

V gene TRBV6-5 combines with J gene TRBJ2-3; TRBD2 might be the D (6 bases). Trimming cost V 6 bases and J 8 bases, with 21 bases left between them. The CDR3 is 15 amino acids. Per the germline V gene, CDR1 is MNHEY and CDR2 is SVGAGI. For the CDR3, the DNA is TGTGCCAGCAGCAGACGGGAGTCTGCCACGGTTACGCAGTATTTT. This encodes CASSRRESATVTQYF.

CDR3 DNA sequence: TGTGCCAGCAGTCTCACAGGGGACAATTCACCCCTCCACTTT. Encoded protein: CASSLTGDNSPLHF. The chain carries TRBV28 and TRBJ1-6; 7 bases align to TRBD1. The V segment lost 5 bases and the J segment 7 bases; nucleotides outside the gene matches: 5. The CDR3 spans 14 residues. CDR1 is MDHEN, CDR2 SYDVKM, per germline.

V is TRBV2 and J is TRBJ2-7, with D hard to call. The germline V and J ends were trimmed by 7 bases and 7 bases, with 11 bases remaining between them. The CDR3 length is 11 residues. Germline CDR1 reads SNHLY; CDR2 reads FYNNEI. CDR3 amino acids: CASTQRGEQYF. As DNA, the CDR3 is TGTGCCAGCACCCAAAGAGGAGAGCAGTACTTC.

The genes are TRBV2 and TRBJ2-3; D might be TRBD2 (5 bases). V was shortened by 5 bases and J by 7 bases, with 19 bases between the two germline ends. Germline V gene sequence: CDR1 SNHLY, CDR2 FYNNEI. CDR3 length: 15 residues. The DNA of the CDR3 is TGTGCCAGCAGTAAAGAGAGCGGTGGTAGGAATACGCAGTATTTT. It encodes CASSKESGGRNTQYF.

This clone was seen a handful of times. This chain uses TRBV5-1 with TRBJ2-7; 11 bases agree with TRBD2. Looked up from germline, CDR1 is SGHRS and CDR2 is YFSETQ. The CDR3 has 18 amino acids. V trimming: 4 bases; J trimming: 7 bases; junction bases outside the gene matches: 19. The CDR3 reads CASSRNLGTSGTTGEQYF. The DNA of the CDR3 is TGCGCCAGCAGCCGCAACTTGGGGACTAGCGGTACTACGGGGGAGCAGTACTTC. The entire variable domain, with the rest obtained from reference TRBV5-1 and TRBJ2-7, is as follows: KAGVTQTPRYLIKTRGQQVTLSCSPISGHRSVSWYQQTPGQGLQFLFEYFSETQRNKGNFPGRFSGRQFSNSRSEMNVSTLELGDSALYLCASSRNLGTSGTTGEQYFGPGTRLTVT.

The V gene is TRBV29-1, the J gene TRBJ1-2; D gene unclear. CDR1 SQVTM and CDR2 ANQGSEA come from the germline V gene. This CDR3 contains 12 residues. V was cut by 5 bases and J by 5 bases, with 12 bases left in between. CDR3 nucleotides: TGCAGCGTTTCGCGGAGCATGTATGGCTACACCTTC. Its translation is CSVSRSMYGYTF. The variable domain in full, with the rest retrieved from reference TRBV29-1 and TRBJ1-2, is SAVISQKPSRDICQRGTSLTIQCQVDSQVTMMFWYRQQPGQSLTLIATANQGSEATYESGFVIDKFPISRPNLTFSTLTVSNMSPEDSSIYLCSVSRSMYGYTFGSGTRLTVV.

J is TRBJ2-7 and V is TRBV7-8; perhaps TRBD2 as D (6 bases). This CDR3 contains 15 residues. Germline-derived CDR1 and CDR2 are SGHVS and FQNEAQ. Trimming took off 5 bases at V and 1 base at J, with 15 bases between the two ends. The CDR3 DNA sequence: TGTGCCAGCAGCCCCCGGCGACTAGGGTCCTACGAGCAGTACTTC. As protein: CASSPRRLGSYEQYF.

V and J are TRBV7-3 and TRBJ2-5; 7 nucleotides align to TRBD2. Germline V gene sequence: CDR1 SGHTA, CDR2 FQGTGA. V shed 5 bases and J 2 bases; nucleotides not matched to a gene: 2. The CDR3 loop spans 13 amino acids. CDR3 loop: CASSAAGQETQYF. CDR3 nucleotides: TGTGCCAGCAGCGCAGCGGGACAAGAGACCCAGTACTTC.

This clone was picked up one time. The chain couples TRBV7-9 to TRBJ1-5, with 10 bases that match TRBD1. Germline values: CDR1 SEHNR, CDR2 FQNEAQ (reference sequence). CDR3 length equals 15 residues. Trimming removed 11 bases from V and 2 bases from J; junction bases left unmatched: 9. CDR3 in DNA: TGTGCCTCCCAAAGGGGGACAGGGGGCAATCAGCCCCAGCATTTT. Its protein product is CASQRGTGGNQPQHF.

The V and J genes are TRBV11-2 and TRBJ2-3; D unclear. Germline V CDR1 and CDR2: SGHAT, FQNNGV. CDR3 size: 14 residues. Trimming took off 0 bases at V and 2 bases at J, with 6 bases between the two ends. CDR3: CASSLDLSTDTQYF. CDR3 coding DNA: TGTGCCAGCAGCTTAGATCTGTCCACAGATACGCAGTATTTT.

The rearrangement joins TRBV24-1 to TRBJ2-1, with 7 bases identical to TRBD1. V trimming: 7 bases; J trimming: 10 bases; junction bases outside the gene matches: 6. Per the germline V gene, CDR1 is KGHDR and CDR2 is SFDVKD. The CDR3 spans 12 residues. CDR3 coding DNA: TGTGCCACCAGACAGACAGGGCACGAGCAGTTCTTC. This codes for CATRQTGHEQFF.

CDR3 region: CASSPGKDYGYTF. In nucleotides, the CDR3 is TGCGCCAGCAGCCCGGGGAAAGACTATGGCTACACCTTC. V and J are TRBV5-1 and TRBJ1-2; D gene uncertain. The CDR3 runs to 13 residues. CDR1 SGHRS and CDR2 YFSETQ come from the germline V gene. Trimming pared 4 bases from V and 3 bases from J, leaving 10 bases between.

The CDR3, as DNA: TGTGCCAGCAGCTTGGGTGGTACAGGGGAGCTGTTTTTT. This encodes CASSLGGTGELFF. The chain joins TRBV5-4 to TRBJ2-2; no definite D call. Germline loops: CDR1 SGHNT, CDR2 YYREEE (reference sequence). With 0 bases removed from V and 8 bases from J, the gap between germline ends came to 8 bases. The CDR3 consists of 13 residues.

The chain employs TRBV5-1 and TRBJ2-2; the match to TRBD1 covers 8 bases. Per germline, CDR1 SGHRS and CDR2 YFSETQ. CDR3 size: 17 residues. The trim removed 5 bases at V and 0 bases at J, leaving 9 bases unmatched. The CDR3 is CASRETGVSTNTGELFF. The CDR3 DNA reads as TGCGCCAGCAGAGAGACAGGGGTTTCTACGAACACCGGGGAGCTGTTTTTT.

This chain connects TRBV23-1 to TRBJ1-2, with D unclear. TRBV23-1 is assigned to the ORF class and has an uncertain function. The CDR3 extends over 15 amino acids. V dropped 4 bases and J dropped 4 bases, with 16 bases sitting between them. The CDR3 protein is CASSPPRRVGYGYTF. The CDR3 coding sequence is TGCGCCAGCAGTCCACCGAGGAGGGTCGGCTATGGCTACACCTTC.

The chain recombines TRBV5-6 with TRBJ2-7; the match to TRBD1 covers 10 bases. Germline CDR1 and CDR2: SGHDT and YYEEEE. After removal of 4 bases from V and 5 bases from J, the junction contained 3 bases not matched to a gene. This CDR3 is built from 13 residues. CDR3 bases: TGTGCCAGCAGCCGGGACAGGGGCCACGAGCAGTACTTC. Protein sequence: CASSRDRGHEQYF.

The J gene is TRBJ2-3, the V gene TRBV27; D may be TRBD1 (5 bases). The germline gives CDR1 MNHEY, CDR2 SMNVEV (reference sequence). The CDR3 spans 14 residues. V lost 2 bases to trimming and J lost 3 bases, with 9 bases between them. The CDR3 loop is CASSLRGRTDTQYF. The CDR3 DNA sequence: TGTGCCAGCAGTTTAAGGGGTAGAACAGATACGCAGTATTTT.

V gene TRBV12-5 combines with J gene TRBJ2-3; 9 bases match TRBD2. The CDR3 extends over 15 amino acids. V shed 8 bases and J 4 bases; nucleotides not matched to a gene: 10. CDR1 is LGHNT, CDR2 FRNRAP, per germline. The DNA for the CDR3 is TGTGCTAGTAGGCCCAACGGACTAGCGTCAGATACGCAGTATTTT. It translates to CASRPNGLASDTQYF.

This rearrangement joins TRBV6-1 to TRBJ2-2, with 8 bases that match TRBD2. CDR1 is MNHNS, CDR2 SASEGT, per germline. Unmatched junction bases numbered 10, after V lost 3 bases and J lost 4 bases. The length of the CDR3 is 17 residues. The CDR3 protein is CASSDPLGRVGTGELFF. CDR3 bases: TGTGCCAGCAGTGACCCCCTCGGGAGGGTAGGCACCGGGGAGCTGTTTTTT.

This clone was found once. The chain couples TRBV7-6 to TRBJ1-6; TRBD1 is a possible D gene (5 bases). CDR1 SGHVS and CDR2 FNYEAQ come from the germline V gene. The CDR3 sequence is 18 residues long. V was trimmed by 4 bases and J by 6 bases, leaving 22 bases between them. The CDR3 loop reads CASSSDPHGRGINSPLHF. CDR3 in DNA: TGTGCCAGCAGCTCGGACCCGCATGGTAGGGGTATTAATTCACCCCTCCACTTT.

The chain joins TRBV7-2 to TRBJ1-1, with 8 bases aligning to TRBD1. There are 14 residues in the CDR3. V lost 6 bases to trimming and J lost 6 bases; unmatched junction nucleotides: 9. Germline loops: CDR1 SGHTA, CDR2 FQGNSA. CDR3 coding DNA: TGTGCCAGCAGTTTTCTACAGGGGGGGTCTGAAGCTTTCTTT. This codes for CASSFLQGGSEAFF. Full variable domain (missing parts from reference TRBV7-2 and TRBJ1-1): GAGVSQSPSNKVTEKGKDVELRCDPISGHTALYWYRQSLGQGLEFLIYFQGNSAPDKSGLPSDRFSAERTGGSVSTLTIQRTQQEDSAVYLCASSFLQGGSEAFFGQGTRLTVV.

The chain recombines TRBV19 with TRBJ1-5; possibly TRBD1 for D (5 bases). Germline V gene lookup returns CDR1 LNHDA and CDR2 SQIVND (reference sequence). The CDR3 is made up of 15 amino acids. V was pared by 6 bases and J by 4 bases, with 16 bases between. CDR3 region: CASSPDADNNQPQHF. The CDR3 coding sequence is TGTGCCAGTAGCCCCGATGCGGACAATAATCAGCCCCAGCATTTT.

This chain uses TRBV19 with TRBJ2-6; weak D call: TRBD1 (5 bases). CDR1 and CDR2 from the germline V gene are LNHDA and SQIVND (reference sequence). The V and J ends lost 6 bases and 4 bases respectively, with 19 bases between them. CDR3 length: 17 amino acids. DNA for the CDR3: TGTGCCAGTAGCACAGGAATCTTCTCTGTGGGGGCCAACGTCCTGACTTTC. Translating gives CASSTGIFSVGANVLTF.

This clone was recorded only once. The rearrangement joins TRBV5-5 to TRBJ2-3, with D perhaps TRBD2 (5 bases). The CDR3 loop spans 14 amino acids. Between the trimmed V and J ends, which lost 4 bases and 1 base, there was a span of 10 bases. Germline V CDR1 and CDR2: SGHKS, YYEKEE (reference sequence). The CDR3 nucleotides are TGTGCCAGCAGCATGGCACTAGGCACAGATACGCAGTATTTT. Its protein is CASSMALGTDTQYF.

The chain is built from TRBV6-6 and TRBJ2-7, with 11 bases matching TRBD1. CDR3 length equals 15 residues. With V trimmed by 4 bases and J by 1 base, 3 bases remained unmatched. Germline CDR1 is MNHNY and CDR2 is SVGAGI (reference sequence). CDR3 bases: TGTGCCAGCAGTTTAGGACAGGGGGCTTCCTACGAGCAGTACTTC. Its protein product is CASSLGQGASYEQYF.

The V and J genes are TRBV11-3 and TRBJ2-6, with unresolved D. V gave up 1 base and J gave up 3 bases, with 13 bases separating them. The CDR3 contains 17 residues. Germline values: CDR1 SGHNT, CDR2 YENEEA. This chain's CDR3 is CASSLGIGYGGANVLTF. The CDR3 DNA reads as TGTGCCAGCAGCTTAGGTATCGGGTATGGTGGGGCCAACGTCCTGACTTTC.